The 12 T cell receptor beta chains below were found in one sample sequenced in a study of patients and donors after allogeneic stem cell transplantation. TCRdb reprocessed the RT-PCR reads with MiXCR, giving one entry per CDR3 protein. This repertoire shows about 16,000 distinct CDR3 sequences, 27% found once; its top ten account for more than 30%. Sequencing was performed on blood, either unsorted or a sorted T cell fraction (not recorded which). The receptor source for this set is a human donor who was either an allogeneic HSCT recipient or a stem cell or donor lymphocyte infusion donor (not recorded which). It is not recorded whose cells these are; they may come from a transplant donor.

The chain combines TRBV10-3 with TRBJ2-1; no firm D call. V was clipped by 0 bases and J by 9 bases, with 12 bases between them. The germline CDR1 and CDR2 sequences are ENHRY and SYGVKD. This CDR3 region has 14 residues. As DNA, the CDR3 is TGTGCCATCAGTGAGTCGACTCTGGGTGGTGAGCAGTTCTTC. As protein: CAISESTLGGEQFF.

Relative to its sample, this clonotype is medium-sized (0.01 to 0.1%). This rearrangement joins TRBV4-2 to TRBJ1-1; D perhaps matches TRBD1 (6 bases). Germline CDR1 reads LGHNA; CDR2 reads YNFKEQ. V was trimmed by 2 bases and J by 7 bases, leaving 14 bases between them. CDR3 length: 14 amino acids. In DNA, the CDR3 is TGTGCCAGCAGCCAAAGCCGTTGGACAGTTGAAGCTTTCTTT. Residues: CASSQSRWTVEAFF.

The CDR3 reads CAISSRDTLSYEQYF. In nucleotides, the CDR3 is TGTGCCATCAGTAGCCGGGACACCCTCTCCTACGAGCAGTACTTC. The gene calls are TRBV10-3 and TRBJ2-7; a possible D gene is TRBD1 (6 bases). This CDR3 spans 15 amino acids. Germline loops: CDR1 ENHRY, CDR2 SYGVKD. Trimming left V 5 bases short and J 0 bases short, with 14 bases between.

The rearrangement uses TRBV12-1 and TRBJ1-2. TRBV12-1 is a documented pseudogene. The CDR3 length is 13 residues. For the CDR3, the DNA is TGTGCCAGCAGCTTTGCGAGGCCTCTGAACTACACCTTC. Its protein is CASSFARPLNYTF.

This clonotype was seen more than once but under ten times. V is TRBV20-1 and J is TRBJ1-6; D not resolved. V lost 0 bases and J lost 0, with 6 bases in between. The length of the CDR3 is 15 residues. From germline, CDR1 is DFQATT and CDR2 SNEGSKA (reference sequence). The CDR3 reads CSARDKSSYNSPLHF. As DNA, the CDR3 is TGCAGTGCTAGAGATAAGAGCTCCTATAATTCACCCCTCCACTTT.

This clonotype was detected a few times. The chain employs TRBV10-3 and TRBJ2-1, with D perhaps TRBD1 or TRBD2 (5 bases each). In germline, CDR1 is ENHRY, CDR2 SYGVKD. The CDR3 is 15 residues long. V lost 4 bases, J lost 0 bases, and 10 bases lay in between. The CDR3 loop is CAISVGVSSYNEQFF. The CDR3 nucleotides read TGTGCCATCAGTGTGGGGGTCAGCTCCTACAATGAGCAGTTCTTC.

This chain connects TRBV28 to TRBJ2-3, with TRBD1 matching over 8 bases. The ends lost 6 bases at V and 4 bases at J; junction bases unmatched: 9. CDR1 and CDR2 (germline): MDHEN, SYDVKM. This CDR3 comprises 15 residues. In DNA, the CDR3 is TGTGCCAGCAGCACCCCCGGACAGGGCCCAGATACGCAGTATTTT. Translated, it gives CASSTPGQGPDTQYF.

This clonotype was observed many times. The chain links TRBV4-1 to TRBJ1-4; 8 nucleotides match TRBD1. CDR1 is MGHRA and CDR2 is YSYEKL in the germline V gene. The CDR3 has 16 residues. With V trimmed by 1 base and J by 8 bases, 9 bases remained unmatched. The CDR3 is CASSQVGGQGNEKLFF. The DNA for the CDR3 is TGCGCCAGCAGCCAAGTTGGCGGACAGGGTAACGAAAAACTGTTTTTT.

This clonotype was counted ten times or more. The rearrangement joins TRBV7-9 to TRBJ1-2; no definite D call. CDR3 size: 13 residues. V lost 5 bases, J lost 2 bases, and 9 bases lay in between. Looked up from germline, CDR1 is SEHNR and CDR2 is FQNEAQ (reference sequence). The CDR3 DNA reads as TGTGCCAGCAGCCCCTTGAGGAACTATGGCTACACCTTC. The encoded protein is CASSPLRNYGYTF. The full variable domain, with the rest looked up from reference TRBV7-9 and TRBJ1-2, is DTGVSQNPRHKITKRGQNVTFRCDPISEHNRLYWYRQTLGQGPEFLTYFQNEAQLEKSRLLSDRFSAERPKGSFSTLEIQRTEQGDSAMYLCASSPLRNYGYTFGSGTRLTVV.

The rearrangement links TRBV2 to TRBJ1-1; D is ambiguous. The germline gives CDR1 SNHLY, CDR2 FYNNEI. This CDR3 has 11 amino acids. V shed 7 bases and J shed 6 bases, with 9 bases lying between them. The CDR3 loop is CASKSWSEAFF. The CDR3 DNA follows: TGTGCCAGCAAGAGCTGGTCTGAAGCTTTCTTT.

V is TRBV6-1 and J is TRBJ1-1, with D uncertain. V lost 2 bases and J lost 4, with 11 bases in between. CDR3 length: 14 residues. Germline V lookup: CDR1 MNHNS, CDR2 SASEGT. CDR3 sequence (DNA): TGTGCCAGCAGTGAAAGTTTGGAGGGCACTGAAGCTTTCTTT. Amino acids: CASSESLEGTEAFF.

There are a few counts of this clonotype. The rearrangement uses TRBV15 and TRBJ1-2; the D is unclear. V lost 0 bases and J 2 bases, leaving 7 bases between the germline ends. CDR3 length: 14 amino acids. Germline V gene data show CDR1 as LNHNV and CDR2 as YYDKDF (reference sequence). The CDR3 bases are TGTGCCACCAGCAGAGATCCAGGAAACTATGGCTACACCTTC. Its translation is CATSRDPGNYGYTF.